Listed here are 20 T cell receptor beta chains from one sample, sequenced in a study of cytomegalovirus exposure and HLA in healthy donors. The PCR contained 60 Vbeta and 13 Jbeta primers. Here immunoSEQ multiplex PCR was the method, and the copy in TCRdb shows in-frame clones only, minus some. The sample contains tens of thousands of clones, 75% of which appear only once. The sequenced material came from PBMCs. These receptors were obtained from a man aged 40-49 years in good health and CMV-seronegative.

This clone was picked up one time. The V call is TRBV28, the J call TRBJ1-3; D might be TRBD1 (6 bases). There are 17 residues in the CDR3. The V end lost 2 bases, the J end lost 4 bases, and 18 bases lay between the germline ends. CDR1 is MDHEN and CDR2 is SYDVKM in the germline V gene. The CDR3 reads CASSLVSPGQSGNTIYF. Here the CDR3 DNA reads TGTGCCAGCAGTTTAGTTTCCCCTGGACAGTCGGGAAACACCATATATTTT. The complete variable domain, with remaining parts taken from reference TRBV28 and TRBJ1-3, reads DVKVTQSSRYLVKRTGEKVFLECVQDMDHENMFWYRQDPGLGLRLIYFSYDVKMKEKGDIPEGYSVSREKKERFSLILESASTNQTSMYLCASSLVSPGQSGNTIYFGEGSWLTVV.

The chain carries TRBV4-1 and TRBJ1-2; perhaps TRBD1 as D (5 bases). The V gene's germline CDR1 is MGHRA and CDR2 YSYEKL. Between the trimmed V and J ends, which lost 3 bases and 0 bases, there was a span of 8 bases. The CDR3 consists of 14 residues. The DNA for the CDR3 is TGCGCCAGCAGCCAGGCAGGGTCTAACTATGGCTACACCTTC. Its protein is CASSQAGSNYGYTF.

The chain joins TRBV28 to TRBJ1-2; TRBD1 matches 7 bases. J was trimmed by 3 bases and V by 6 bases; bases with no gene match: 13. CDR1 is MDHEN, CDR2 SYDVKM, per germline. This CDR3 spans 16 amino acids. CDR3 region: CASSSLDREPDYGYTF. DNA of the CDR3: TGTGCCAGCAGCTCCCTCGACAGGGAGCCTGACTATGGCTACACCTTC.

This clone has only a few counts. V gene TRBV28 combines with J gene TRBJ1-5; D unclear. The CDR3 is 12 residues long. Per germline, CDR1 MDHEN and CDR2 SYDVKM. Trimming took 7 bases from V and 5 from J, leaving 9 bases between them. CDR3 in DNA: TGTGCCAGCACCATACAGTATCAGCCCCAGCATTTT. It encodes CASTIQYQPQHF.

The V gene is TRBV28, the J gene TRBJ2-2; 10 nucleotides align to TRBD2. CDR3 length equals 16 residues. V trimming: 8 bases; J trimming: 3 bases; junction bases outside the gene matches: 9. CDR1 and CDR2 (germline): MDHEN, SYDVKM. The CDR3 bases are TGTGCCAGCGGACCGACTAGCGGGCGATACACCGGGGAGCTGTTTTTT. This gives the protein CASGPTSGRYTGELFF.

The chain recombines TRBV23-1 with TRBJ2-7; D perhaps matches TRBD2 (6 bases). TRBV23-1 is noted as an ORF with a role that remains uncertain. CDR3 length: 13 amino acids. V lost 6 bases and J lost 4, with 13 bases in between. The CDR3 nucleotides are TGCGCCAGCAGCCACGGGAGCGGGTACGAGCAGTACTTC. It translates to CASSHGSGYEQYF.

V is TRBV6-5 and J is TRBJ1-3; D remains ambiguous. The CDR3 runs 13 residues. V was clipped by 6 bases and J by 4 bases, with 10 bases between them. The germline V gene has CDR1 MNHEY and CDR2 SVGAGI. CDR3 nucleotide sequence: TGTGCCAGCAGAGTACCCGGGGGAAACACCATATATTTT. Translated, it gives CASRVPGGNTIYF.

The chain recombines TRBV28 with TRBJ2-7; D is ambiguous. The germline V and J ends were trimmed by 5 bases and 3 bases, with 8 bases remaining between them. The CDR3 totals 12 residues. Looked up from germline, CDR1 is MDHEN and CDR2 is SYDVKM. The CDR3 reads CASSPPSYEQYF. The CDR3 bases are TGTGCCAGCAGTCCCCCCAGCTACGAGCAGTACTTC.

The rearrangement joins TRBV2 to TRBJ2-3, with 7 bases identical to TRBD1. J lost 4 bases, V lost 7 bases, and 2 bases had no gene match. There are 12 residues in the CDR3. Looked up from germline, CDR1 is SNHLY and CDR2 is FYNNEI. This CDR3 reads CASITGADTQYF. In DNA form, the CDR3 reads TGTGCCAGCATCACAGGGGCAGATACGCAGTATTTT.

This rearrangement joins TRBV18 to TRBJ1-1; 8 bases line up with TRBD1. The CDR3 is made up of 15 amino acids. The J segment lost 6 bases and the V segment lost 6 bases, leaving 12 bases of the junction unmatched. Germline CDR1 reads KGHSH; CDR2 reads LQKENI. CDR3 region: CASSEGTGLWAEAFF. Written as DNA, the CDR3 is TGTGCCAGCTCCGAGGGGACAGGCCTATGGGCTGAAGCTTTCTTT.

The V gene is TRBV29-1, the J gene TRBJ2-7; D ambiguous. Germline V lookup: CDR1 SQVTM, CDR2 ANQGSEA. CDR3 length: 11 amino acids. V was shortened by 7 bases and J by 5 bases, with 12 bases between the two germline ends. The CDR3, as DNA: TGCAGCGCCCTAGTGTCCCACGAGCAGTACTTC. Translating gives CSALVSHEQYF.

This chain connects TRBV5-4 to TRBJ1-4; 7 positions match TRBD1. V gave up 4 bases and J gave up 8 bases; unmatched junction bases: 8. CDR3 length: 14 residues. Germline lookup yields CDR1 SGHNT and CDR2 YYREEE (reference sequence). The CDR3 coding sequence is TGTGCCAGCAGCCAACAGGGGAGTTGGGAAAAACTGTTTTTT. It yields the protein CASSQQGSWEKLFF.

The chain carries TRBV19 and TRBJ1-1; no reliable D call. The CDR3 loop spans 14 amino acids. The germline CDR1 and CDR2 sequences are LNHDA and SQIVND (reference sequence). With 3 bases removed from V and 12 bases from J, the gap between germline ends came to 20 bases. The CDR3 nucleotides read TGTGCCAGTAGTATCCTCGGTTCCCCGCAAGAGCCTTTCTTT. As protein: CASSILGSPQEPFF.

This clone was counted once. The J gene is TRBJ2-3, the V gene TRBV5-1; TRBD2 might be the D (5 bases). The CDR3 covers 13 residues. The V end lost 0 bases, the J end lost 14 bases, and 16 bases lay between the germline ends. CDR1 is SGHRS, CDR2 YFSETQ, per germline. The chain's CDR3 is CASSLAQEVSPYF. CDR3 in DNA: TGCGCCAGCAGCTTGGCTCAGGAGGTTTCTCCGTATTTT. Supplemented by reference TRBV5-1 and TRBJ2-3, the full variable domain reads KAGVTQTPRYLIKTRGQQVTLSCSPISGHRSVSWYQQTPGQGLQFLFEYFSETQRNKGNFPGRFSGRQFSNSRSEMNVSTLELGDSALYLCASSLAQEVSPYFGPGTRLTVL.

This clone came up a few times. The V and J genes are TRBV6-5 and TRBJ1-1; possible D gene TRBD1, 6 bases. The germline V gene has CDR1 MNHEY and CDR2 SVGAGI. This CDR3 comprises 15 residues. With 5 bases removed from V and 6 bases from J, the gap between germline ends came to 19 bases. This chain's CDR3 is CASSPFGTNPAEAFF. DNA of the CDR3: TGTGCCAGCAGTCCCTTCGGGACAAATCCAGCTGAAGCTTTCTTT.

V and J are TRBV27 and TRBJ2-7; 9 bases fit TRBD2. This CDR3 is 14 amino acids long. Looked up from germline, CDR1 is MNHEY and CDR2 is SMNVEV (reference sequence). The junction had 6 bases not matched to a gene; V was cut back by 7 bases and J by 2 bases. DNA of the CDR3: TGTGCCAGCATCAGACTAGCGGCAACCTACGAGCAGTACTTC. Protein product: CASIRLAATYEQYF.

This clone was seen once. The genes are TRBV5-1 and TRBJ1-6; TRBD1 is a possible D gene (5 bases). The length of the CDR3 is 15 residues. Between the trimmed V and J ends, which lost 3 bases and 9 bases, there was a span of 16 bases. Germline CDR1 SGHRS, CDR2 YFSETQ. The CDR3 DNA reads as TGCGCCAGCAGCTCGGGGGGTTGGAGTGGTTCACCCCTCCACTTT. This translates into CASSSGGWSGSPLHF.

The V gene is TRBV21-1, the J gene TRBJ2-7; the table's D call of TRBD2 was not tested on the DNA. TRBV21-1 is given as a pseudogene. This CDR3 spans 15 amino acids. The CDR3 loop is CASSKVRLTPYEQYF. The DNA for the CDR3 is TGTGCCAGCAGCAAAGTGAGGTTAACCCCCTACGAGCAGTACTTC.

V gene TRBV5-4 combines with J gene TRBJ1-2, with a possible D match to TRBD1 (6 bases). Germline assignment: CDR1 SGHNT and CDR2 YYREEE (reference sequence). V shed 4 bases and J shed 3 bases, with 13 bases lying between them. The CDR3 contains 14 residues. Here the CDR3 reads CASSRGGEDYGYTF. CDR3 coding DNA: TGTGCCAGCAGCCGAGGGGGGGAGGACTATGGCTACACCTTC.

This chain uses TRBV6-5 with TRBJ1-5; 7 nucleotides line up with TRBD1. The CDR3 covers 15 residues. In germline, CDR1 is MNHEY, CDR2 SVGAGI. Germline trimming cut 4 bases from V and 4 bases from J; bases unmatched to any gene: 7. CDR3 nucleotide sequence: TGTGCCAGCAGTTGCCGGGACAGACCTAATCAGCCCCAGCATTTT. Protein: CASSCRDRPNQPQHF.